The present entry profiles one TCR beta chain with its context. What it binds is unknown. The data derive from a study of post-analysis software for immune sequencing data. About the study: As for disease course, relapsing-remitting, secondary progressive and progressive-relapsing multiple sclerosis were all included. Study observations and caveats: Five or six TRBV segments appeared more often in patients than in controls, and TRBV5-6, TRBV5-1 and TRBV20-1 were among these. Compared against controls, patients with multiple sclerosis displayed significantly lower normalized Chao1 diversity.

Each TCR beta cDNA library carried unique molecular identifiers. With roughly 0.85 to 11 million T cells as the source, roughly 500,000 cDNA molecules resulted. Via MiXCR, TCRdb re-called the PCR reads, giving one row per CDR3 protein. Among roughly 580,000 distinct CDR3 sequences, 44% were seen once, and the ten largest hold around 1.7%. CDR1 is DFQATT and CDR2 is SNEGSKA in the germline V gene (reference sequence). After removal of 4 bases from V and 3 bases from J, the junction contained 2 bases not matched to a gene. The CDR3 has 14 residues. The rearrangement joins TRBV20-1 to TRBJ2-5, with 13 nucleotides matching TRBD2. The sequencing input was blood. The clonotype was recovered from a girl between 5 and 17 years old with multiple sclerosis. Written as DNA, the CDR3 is TGCAGTGCTACGGGACTAGCGGGGAAAGAGACCCAGTACTTC. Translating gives CSATGLAGKETQYF.